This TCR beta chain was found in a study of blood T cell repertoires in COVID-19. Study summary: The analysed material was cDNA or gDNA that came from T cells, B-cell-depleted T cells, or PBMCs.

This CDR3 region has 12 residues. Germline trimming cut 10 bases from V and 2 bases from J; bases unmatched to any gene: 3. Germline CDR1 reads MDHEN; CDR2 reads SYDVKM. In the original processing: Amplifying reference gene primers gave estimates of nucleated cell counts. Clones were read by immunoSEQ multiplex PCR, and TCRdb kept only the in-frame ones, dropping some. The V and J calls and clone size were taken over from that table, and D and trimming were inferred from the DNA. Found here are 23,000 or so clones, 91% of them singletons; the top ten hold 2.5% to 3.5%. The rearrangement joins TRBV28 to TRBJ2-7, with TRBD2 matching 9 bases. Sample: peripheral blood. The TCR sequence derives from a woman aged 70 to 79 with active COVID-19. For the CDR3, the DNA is TGTGCCACACTAGCGGGTCCCTACGAGCAGTACTTC. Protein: CATLAGPYEQYF. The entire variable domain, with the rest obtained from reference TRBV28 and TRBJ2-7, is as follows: DVKVTQSSRYLVKRTGEKVFLECVQDMDHENMFWYRQDPGLGLRLIYFSYDVKMKEKGDIPEGYSVSREKKERFSLILESASTNQTSMYLCATLAGPYEQYFGPGTRLTVT.